These 18 T cell receptor beta chains were sequenced from one sample in a study of blood T cell repertoires in COVID-19. Only in-frame clones appear in the TCRdb table, and some are missing; sequencing was by immunoSEQ multiplex PCR. There are hundreds of thousands of clones in the sample; roughly nine tenths occur only once, and around 1.1% lies in the top ten. The sample was PBMCs or T cells enriched from blood (not recorded which). The receptors here all came from a man aged 25 to 40 who had recovered from COVID-19.

The count of this clone is one. The chain employs TRBV25-1 and TRBJ2-2; TRBD1 matches at 9 bases. The V and J ends lost 8 bases and 6 bases, in that order; junction bases with no gene match: 10. CDR3 length: 15 amino acids. Per the germline V gene, CDR1 is MGHDK and CDR2 is SYGVNS. CDR3 protein: CASGRDRALSGELFF. DNA for the CDR3: TGTGCCAGCGGCCGGGACAGGGCTTTGTCCGGGGAGCTGTTTTTT.

The J gene is TRBJ2-5, the V gene TRBV19, with a possible D match to TRBD2 (6 bases). V was clipped by 2 bases and J by 5 bases, with 12 bases between them. The germline CDR1 and CDR2 sequences are LNHDA and SQIVND (reference sequence). The CDR3 is 14 residues long. In DNA form, the CDR3 reads TGTGCCAGTAGTATACAGGGCGGGACGGAGACCCAGTACTTC. Translating it yields CASSIQGGTETQYF. The full variable domain, rest sourced from reference TRBV19 and TRBJ2-5, is DGGITQSPKYLFRKEGQNVTLSCEQNLNHDAMYWYRQDPGQGLRLIYYSQIVNDFQKGDIAEGYSVSREKKESFPLTVTSAQKNPTAFYLCASSIQGGTETQYFGPGTRLLVL.

This chain links TRBV5-4 with TRBJ1-1, with a weak D call TRBD1 (5 bases). The V end was cut by 7 bases, the J end by 4 bases, with 11 bases between. The CDR3 loop spans 12 amino acids. CDR1 is SGHNT, CDR2 YYREEE, per germline (reference sequence). The CDR3 DNA reads TGTGCCAGCCGGGGGGGGAGCACTGAAGCTTTCTTT. Translation gives CASRGGSTEAFF.

The chain links TRBV6-5 to TRBJ1-1; 7 nucleotides align to TRBD1. Losses at the gene ends were 6 bases for V and 1 base for J; bases not matched to a gene: 8. CDR1 is MNHEY, CDR2 SVGAGI, per germline. The CDR3 has 15 amino acids. The CDR3, as DNA: TGTGCCAGCAGCCTACTACAGGGGAGGAACACTGAAGCTTTCTTT. Its protein product is CASSLLQGRNTEAFF.

The chain links TRBV25-1 to TRBJ2-2; the D is unclear. V was shortened by 1 base and J by 4 bases, with 10 bases between the two germline ends. This CDR3 region has 15 residues. Germline V CDR1 and CDR2: MGHDK, SYGVNS. The CDR3 here is CASSELDTGTGELFF. CDR3 in DNA: TGTGCCAGCAGTGAATTAGACACTGGCACCGGGGAGCTGTTTTTT.

This clone occurred once. The chain couples TRBV30 to TRBJ1-5, with TRBD1 matching over 11 bases. The CDR3 covers 15 residues. V trimming: 0 bases; J trimming: 5 bases; junction bases outside the gene matches: 3. The germline V gene has CDR1 GTSNPN and CDR2 SVGIG (reference sequence). Written as DNA, the CDR3 is TGTGCCTGGAGTGTAAGGACAGGGGGCGATCAGCCCCAGCATTTT. Translating gives CAWSVRTGGDQPQHF.

CDR3 region: CASSLVGNTGELFF. DNA for the CDR3: TGTGCCAGCAGCTTAGTCGGGAACACCGGGGAGCTGTTTTTT. V usage is TRBV7-2 and J usage is TRBJ2-2; no definite D call. The V and J ends lost 1 base and 1 base respectively, with 4 bases between them. Germline V gene lookup returns CDR1 SGHTA and CDR2 FQGNSA. The length of the CDR3 is 14 residues.

The chain joins TRBV13 to TRBJ2-1; 8 positions agree with TRBD2. Germline loops: CDR1 PRHDT, CDR2 FYEKMQ (reference sequence). Unmatched junction bases numbered 8, after V lost 1 base and J lost 9 bases. The CDR3 is 15 residues long. The CDR3 protein is CASSLDAGGAVEQFF. The CDR3 DNA reads as TGTGCCAGCAGCTTAGATGCGGGAGGAGCGGTTGAGCAGTTCTTC.

The genes are TRBV6-5 and TRBJ1-5, with no clear D. V was pared by 8 bases and J by 2 bases, with 7 bases between. This CDR3 region has 12 residues. Germline CDR1 is MNHEY and CDR2 is SVGAGI. CDR3 residues: CASRPGNQPQHF. CDR3 sequence (DNA): TGTGCCAGCCGTCCGGGCAATCAGCCCCAGCATTTT.

The chain is built from TRBV18 and TRBJ1-5; 8 bases align to TRBD1. The CDR3 contains 15 residues. The ends lost 0 bases at V and 7 bases at J; junction bases unmatched: 5. Germline lookup yields CDR1 KGHSH and CDR2 LQKENI. The CDR3, as DNA: TGTGCCAGCTCACCACCTTTAGACAGGGGACAGCCCCAGCATTTT. This encodes CASSPPLDRGQPQHF.

The V gene is TRBV7-8, the J gene TRBJ1-1; TRBD1 agrees at 10 bases. V lost 4 bases, J lost 13 bases, and 9 bases stayed unmatched. CDR1 is SGHVS, CDR2 FQNEAQ, per germline. The CDR3 runs 13 residues. The chain's CDR3 is CASSSPGQGILFF. DNA for the CDR3: TGTGCCAGCAGCTCCCCGGGACAGGGGATTCTTTTCTTT.

The rearrangement links TRBV7-2 to TRBJ2-7, with D perhaps TRBD1 (5 bases). Germline values: CDR1 SGHTA, CDR2 FQGNSA. The CDR3 loop spans 13 amino acids. Trimming left V 4 bases short and J 4 bases short, with 11 bases between. This CDR3 is CASSSRTMYEQYF. CDR3 sequence (DNA): TGTGCCAGCAGCTCCCGGACAATGTACGAGCAGTACTTC.

The chain joins TRBV5-1 to TRBJ2-1; TRBD2 matches at 7 bases. This CDR3 contains 13 residues. The V gene's germline CDR1 is SGHRS and CDR2 YFSETQ. V shed 6 bases and J 0 bases; nucleotides not matched to a gene: 0. The CDR3 reads CASKRDSYNEQFF. CDR3 DNA sequence: TGCGCCAGCAAGCGGGACTCCTACAATGAGCAGTTCTTC.

The gene calls are TRBV28 and TRBJ2-7; D not certain. The CDR3 is made up of 12 amino acids. The ends were cut back, 2 bases at V and 4 bases at J, with 6 bases in the middle. Germline V gene sequence: CDR1 MDHEN, CDR2 SYDVKM. The CDR3 is CASSLENYEQYF. The DNA for the CDR3 is TGTGCCAGCAGTTTAGAGAATTACGAGCAGTACTTC. The full variable domain, rest sourced from reference TRBV28 and TRBJ2-7, is DVKVTQSSRYLVKRTGEKVFLECVQDMDHENMFWYRQDPGLGLRLIYFSYDVKMKEKGDIPEGYSVSREKKERFSLILESASTNQTSMYLCASSLENYEQYFGPGTRLTVT.

The chain recombines TRBV4-1 with TRBJ2-1; D might be TRBD2 (6 bases). Trimming removed 5 bases at V and 4 bases at J, with 9 bases between. Germline loops: CDR1 MGHRA, CDR2 YSYEKL. The CDR3 runs to 13 residues. Written as DNA, the CDR3 is TGCGCCAGCAGCGGCGGGAAGTACAATGAGCAGTTCTTC. Amino acid sequence: CASSGGKYNEQFF.

This chain uses TRBV11-1 with TRBJ2-5, with TRBD2 as a possible D gene (5 bases). There are 14 residues in the CDR3. Germline V CDR1 and CDR2: SGHAT, FQDESV (reference sequence). The V and J ends lost 5 bases and 5 bases respectively, with 15 bases between them. The DNA of the CDR3 is TGTGCCAGCAGCACCCAGACGGGGTTCGAGACCCAGTACTTC. As protein: CASSTQTGFETQYF. Full variable domain (remainder filled in from reference TRBV11-1 and TRBJ2-5): EAEVAQSPRYKITEKSQAVAFWCDPISGHATLYWYRQILGQGPELLVQFQDESVVDDSQLPKDRFSAERLKGVDSTLKIQPAELGDSAMYLCASSTQTGFETQYFGPGTRLLVL.

This clone was counted once. The gene calls are TRBV7-9 and TRBJ2-3; 13 nucleotides match TRBD2. This CDR3 spans 16 amino acids. Germline values: CDR1 SEHNR, CDR2 FQNEAQ (reference sequence). V lost 5 bases to trimming and J lost 3 bases; unmatched junction nucleotides: 5. CDR3 amino acids: CASSGLAGEETDTQYF. The CDR3 nucleotides read TGTGCCAGCAGCGGACTAGCGGGAGAAGAGACAGATACGCAGTATTTT.

This clone has just one count. V usage is TRBV19 and J usage is TRBJ1-2, with D perhaps TRBD1 (6 bases). The germline V gene has CDR1 LNHDA and CDR2 SQIVND (reference sequence). The CDR3 has 13 amino acids. Between the trimmed V and J ends, which lost 8 bases and 4 bases, there was a span of 14 bases. This chain's CDR3 is CASQPTGIYGYTF. For the CDR3, the DNA is TGTGCCAGTCAACCGACAGGTATCTATGGCTACACCTTC.